Presented here are 23 T cell receptor beta chains from one specimen sequenced in a study of human T cells and chemical hapten exposure. Unfractionated whole blood was the source from which total RNA was extracted. TCRdb processed the 5' RACE reads anew with MiXCR; each CDR3 protein has one entry. Of more than 140,000 distinct CDR3 sequences listed, around 4.4% were seen once; the top ten hold about 1.3%. These receptors were obtained from a female donor in good health.

The table lists this clonotype with many counts. J is TRBJ1-1 and V is TRBV13; 9 bases align to TRBD1. Germline V CDR1 and CDR2: PRHDT, FYEKMQ (reference sequence). CDR3 length: 16 residues. J gave up 5 bases and V 1 base, and 8 bases lay outside the gene matches. In DNA, the CDR3 is TGTGCCAGCAGCTTAGAACAGGGGGCCGTGGGAACTGAAGCTTTCTTT. Amino acid sequence: CASSLEQGAVGTEAFF.

The chain couples TRBV6-6 to TRBJ1-2; 11 bases match TRBD1. The trim removed 0 bases at V and 1 base at J, leaving 7 bases unmatched. There are 18 residues in the CDR3. Germline V CDR1 and CDR2: MNHNY, SVGAGI (reference sequence). In DNA form, the CDR3 reads TGTGCCAGCAGTTACTCGAGGGGACAGGGGGGCTTTAACTATGGCTACACCTTC. Translated, it gives CASSYSRGQGGFNYGYTF.

This clonotype appeared many times. V gene TRBV29-1 combines with J gene TRBJ2-2, with D tentatively TRBD1 or TRBD2 (5 bases each). The CDR3 totals 12 residues. Germline-derived CDR1 and CDR2 are SQVTM and ANQGSEA. The V end lost 3 bases, the J end lost 6 bases, and 8 bases lay between the germline ends. The CDR3 spells CSVDTGPGELFF. CDR3 DNA: TGCAGCGTTGACACGGGGCCCGGGGAGCTGTTTTTT.

This clonotype appeared many times. V and J are TRBV3-1 and TRBJ2-1; 10 bases match TRBD2. Germline-derived CDR1 and CDR2 are LGHDT and YNNKEL (reference sequence). With V trimmed by 1 base and J by 9 bases, 6 bases remained unmatched. This CDR3 comprises 15 residues. The CDR3 coding sequence is TGTGCCAGCAGCCAAGTGGGGACTAGCGACAGTGAGCAGTTCTTC. Translating gives CASSQVGTSDSEQFF.

Ten or more counts support this clonotype. This rearrangement joins TRBV11-2 to TRBJ2-7; TRBD2 matches 7 bases. Germline V gene data show CDR1 as SGHAT and CDR2 as FQNNGV. V trimming: 8 bases; J trimming: 4 bases; junction bases outside the gene matches: 8. The CDR3 length is 13 residues. The CDR3 sequence is CASEGSSGYEQYF. CDR3 sequence (DNA): TGTGCCAGCGAGGGGTCTAGCGGATACGAGCAGTACTTC.

This clonotype was detected many times. J is TRBJ2-1 and V is TRBV11-2; no definite D call. Trimming left V 4 bases short and J 6 bases short, with 4 bases between. Germline V gene lookup returns CDR1 SGHAT and CDR2 FQNNGV. The CDR3 length is 11 residues. CDR3 residues: CASSYPNEQFF. The CDR3 DNA is TGTGCCAGCAGCTACCCCAATGAGCAGTTCTTC. Filled out from reference TRBV11-2 and TRBJ2-1, the complete variable domain reads EAGVAQSPRYKIIEKRQSVAFWCNPISGHATLYWYQQILGQGPKLLIQFQNNGVVDDSQLPKDRFSAERLKGVDSTLKIQPAKLEDSAVYLCASSYPNEQFFGPGTRLTVL.

This clonotype was counted at least ten times. The genes are TRBV30 and TRBJ1-1; possibly TRBD1 for D (5 bases). There are 15 residues in the CDR3. From germline, CDR1 is GTSNPN and CDR2 SVGIG (reference sequence). With 0 bases removed from V and 0 bases from J, the gap between germline ends came to 11 bases. The CDR3 DNA sequence: TGTGCCTGGAGTGTACGTTCAGGGTTGAACACTGAAGCTTTCTTT. As protein: CAWSVRSGLNTEAFF.

This clonotype was seen ten or more times. The V gene is TRBV20-1, the J gene TRBJ1-2, with 9 bases aligning to TRBD1. The CDR3 totals 15 residues. Trimming took 3 bases from V and 2 from J; bases not matched to a gene: 7. Germline CDR1 DFQATT, CDR2 SNEGSKA (reference sequence). CDR3 DNA sequence: TGCAGTGCTAGTGGGACCGGGACAGGGAACTATGGCTACACCTTC. This codes for CSASGTGTGNYGYTF.

This clonotype occurred a few times. V usage is TRBV12-3 or TRBV12-4 and J usage is TRBJ2-5; the D is unclear. V was cut by 1 base and J by 2 bases, with 8 bases left in between. The CDR3 contains 14 residues. CDR3 residues: CASSLVGQQETQYF. The CDR3 nucleotides are TGTGCCAGCAGTTTAGTCGGCCAACAAGAGACCCAGTACTTC.

This clonotype occurred many times. This rearrangement joins TRBV19 to TRBJ2-3; D is perhaps TRBD2 (5 bases). V lost 10 bases, J lost 3 bases, and 14 bases lay in between. Germline lookup yields CDR1 LNHDA and CDR2 SQIVND (reference sequence). CDR3 length: 13 amino acids. CDR3 bases: TGTGCCACCACCGGGATATCGACAGATACGCAGTATTTT. Translating it yields CATTGISTDTQYF. The complete variable domain, with remaining parts taken from reference TRBV19 and TRBJ2-3, reads DGGITQSPKYLFRKEGQNVTLSCEQNLNHDAMYWYRQDPGQGLRLIYYSQIVNDFQKGDIAEGYSVSREKKESFPLTVTSAQKNPTAFYLCATTGISTDTQYFGPGTRLTVL.

The chain joins TRBV20-1 to TRBJ1-2; a possible D gene is TRBD1 (5 bases). CDR3 length: 17 residues. V lost 0 bases, J lost 2 bases, and 19 bases lay in between. The germline V gene has CDR1 DFQATT and CDR2 SNEGSKA (reference sequence). The CDR3 region is CSARDNPGGTLNYGYTF. In DNA form, the CDR3 reads TGCAGTGCTAGAGATAACCCCGGAGGGACTTTAAACTATGGCTACACCTTC.

This chain links TRBV5-1 with TRBJ2-3, with D perhaps given as TRBD1 or TRBD2 (6 bases each). V gave up 3 bases and J gave up 6 bases, with 17 bases separating them. The CDR3 sequence is 15 residues long. Germline V gene sequence: CDR1 SGHRS, CDR2 YFSETQ. This CDR3 is CASSWGAGREDTQYF. Written as DNA, the CDR3 is TGCGCCAGCAGCTGGGGGGCGGGACGAGAGGATACGCAGTATTTT.

This clonotype was detected ten times or more. The CDR3 DNA is TGCAGCGTCGGGACACTAGAGCAGTTCTTC. Amino acids: CSVGTLEQFF. The chain has TRBV29-1 and TRBJ2-1, with a tentative D call TRBD1 (6 bases). V was clipped by 6 bases and J by 10 bases, with 10 bases between them. This CDR3 has 10 residues. Germline-derived CDR1 and CDR2 are SQVTM and ANQGSEA.

This clonotype has a handful of counts. The chain has TRBV6-2 or TRBV6-3 and TRBJ1-1, with D possibly matching TRBD1 (5 bases). Deletions cut 6 bases from V and 7 bases from J, with 15 bases between. Germline assignment: CDR1 MNHEY and CDR2 SVGEGT. The CDR3 totals 13 residues. DNA for the CDR3: TGTGCCAGCAGACCCCCGGGACGGGGTGAAGCTTTCTTT. Its translation: CASRPPGRGEAFF.

This sequence joins TRBV18 and TRBJ1-1; D gene unclear. Germline-derived CDR1 and CDR2 are KGHSH and LQKENI. Trimming cost V 3 bases and J 7 bases, with 21 bases left between them. CDR3 length: 16 amino acids. CDR3 sequence (DNA): TGTGCCAGCTCACCGGGCCCGAACCCCGGGGTGGGTGAAGCTTTCTTT. Translated, it gives CASSPGPNPGVGEAFF.

At least ten counts were recorded for this clonotype. The rearrangement joins TRBV6-2 or TRBV6-3 to TRBJ1-5, with 7 bases lining up with TRBD1. V lost 6 bases and J lost 0; bases outside the gene matches: 5. This CDR3 contains 15 residues. Germline CDR1 is MNHEY and CDR2 is SVGEGT. In DNA form, the CDR3 reads TGTGCCAGCAGCAGGGGGTCCTATAGCAATCAGCCCCAGCATTTT. This sequence encodes CASSRGSYSNQPQHF.

This clonotype appeared many times. V usage is TRBV18 and J usage is TRBJ1-6; no reliable D call. The CDR3 is made up of 16 amino acids. Germline values: CDR1 KGHSH, CDR2 LQKENI. V was shortened by 3 bases and J by 7 bases, with 16 bases between the two germline ends. The CDR3: CASSPMAAESNSPLHF. Written as DNA, the CDR3 is TGTGCCAGCTCACCCATGGCGGCAGAGTCCAATTCACCCCTCCACTTT.

This clonotype was seen at least ten times. The CDR3: CASVLGGTDTQYF. The CDR3 DNA sequence: TGTGCCAGCGTCCTAGGAGGCACAGATACGCAGTATTTT. The chain joins TRBV6-6 to TRBJ2-3; D call uncertain. Germline lookup yields CDR1 MNHNY and CDR2 SVGAGI (reference sequence). V was trimmed by 8 bases and J by 1 base, leaving 10 bases between them. This CDR3 is built from 13 residues.

This clonotype was found many times. V and J are TRBV5-1 and TRBJ1-1; 9 nucleotides line up with TRBD1. After removal of 0 bases from V and 10 bases from J, the junction contained 7 bases not matched to a gene. This CDR3 region has 14 residues. Germline V gene data show CDR1 as SGHRS and CDR2 as YFSETQ. CDR3: CASSLAGTGRRAFF. CDR3 DNA: TGCGCCAGCAGCTTGGCCGGGACAGGGAGGAGAGCTTTCTTT.

The genes are TRBV3-1 and TRBJ2-7; possible D gene TRBD2, 5 bases. CDR1 is LGHDT, CDR2 YNNKEL, per germline (reference sequence). The V and J ends lost 1 base and 3 bases respectively, with 13 bases between them. The CDR3 contains 15 residues. This CDR3 is CASSQAASIHYEQYF. Here the CDR3 DNA reads TGTGCCAGCAGCCAAGCGGCTAGCATCCACTACGAGCAGTACTTC.

This clonotype was counted at least ten times. The V gene is TRBV7-2, the J gene TRBJ2-2, with 7 bases that match TRBD1. The CDR3 length is 16 residues. Germline V gives CDR1 SGHTA, CDR2 FQGNSA. The V gene end was trimmed by 3 bases and the J gene end by 0 bases; junction bases not matched to a gene: 4. The CDR3 DNA follows: TGTGCCAGCAGCTTCTCTACAGGGGCGAACACCGGGGAGCTGTTTTTT. Translated, it gives CASSFSTGANTGELFF.

This clonotype was recorded a few times. The V gene is TRBV6-6, the J gene TRBJ1-2; D is undetermined. The CDR3 runs to 14 residues. Germline CDR1 and CDR2: MNHNY and SVGAGI (reference sequence). Trimming left V 2 bases short and J 4 bases short, with 11 bases between. The CDR3 here is CASSYVTLSYGYTF. In DNA, the CDR3 is TGTGCCAGCAGTTACGTCACACTAAGCTATGGCTACACCTTC.

This clonotype was counted ten times or more. V usage is TRBV28 and J usage is TRBJ2-5; TRBD2 matches 12 bases. Germline CDR1 is MDHEN and CDR2 is SYDVKM. Germline trimming cut 7 bases from V and 4 bases from J; bases unmatched to any gene: 10. The CDR3 is 16 residues long. The CDR3 protein is CASTSPLAGGRETQYF. The CDR3 bases are TGTGCCAGCACCTCCCCTCTAGCGGGGGGGCGAGAGACCCAGTACTTC.